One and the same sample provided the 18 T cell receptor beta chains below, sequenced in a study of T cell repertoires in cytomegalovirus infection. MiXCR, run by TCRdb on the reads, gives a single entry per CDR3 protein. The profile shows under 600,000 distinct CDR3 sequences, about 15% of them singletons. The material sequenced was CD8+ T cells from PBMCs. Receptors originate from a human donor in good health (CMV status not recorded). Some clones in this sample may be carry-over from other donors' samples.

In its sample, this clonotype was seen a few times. The CDR3 reads CSARFNTEAFF. DNA of the CDR3: TGCAGTGCTAGGTTTAACACTGAAGCTTTCTTT. The V and J genes are TRBV20-1 and TRBJ1-1, with unresolved D. Between the trimmed V and J ends, which lost 3 bases and 2 bases, there was a span of 4 bases. The CDR3 length is 11 residues. Germline loops: CDR1 DFQATT, CDR2 SNEGSKA (reference sequence).

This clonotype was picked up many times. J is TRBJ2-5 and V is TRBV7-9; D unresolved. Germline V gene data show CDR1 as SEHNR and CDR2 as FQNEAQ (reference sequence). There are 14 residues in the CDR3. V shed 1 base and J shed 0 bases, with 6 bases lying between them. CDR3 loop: CASSLETDQETQYF. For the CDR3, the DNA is TGTGCCAGCAGCTTAGAAACAGACCAAGAGACCCAGTACTTC.

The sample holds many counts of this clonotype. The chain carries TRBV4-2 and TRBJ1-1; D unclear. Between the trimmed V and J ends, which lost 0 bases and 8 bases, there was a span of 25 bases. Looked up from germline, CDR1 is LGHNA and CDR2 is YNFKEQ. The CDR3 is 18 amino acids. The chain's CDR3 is CASSQDLIIPPVVNEAFF. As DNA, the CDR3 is TGTGCCAGCAGCCAAGATCTAATTATACCGCCAGTCGTGAACGAAGCTTTCTTT.

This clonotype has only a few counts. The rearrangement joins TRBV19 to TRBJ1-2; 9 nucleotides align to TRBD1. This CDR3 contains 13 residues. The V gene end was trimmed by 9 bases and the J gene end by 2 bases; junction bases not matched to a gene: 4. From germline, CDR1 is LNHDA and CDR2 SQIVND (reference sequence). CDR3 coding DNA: TGTGCCAGCCTGGACAGGGGAAACTATGGCTACACCTTC. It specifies CASLDRGNYGYTF.

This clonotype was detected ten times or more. This chain's CDR3 is CASRGPNRGETQYF. In DNA form, the CDR3 reads TGTGCCAGCAGAGGACCAAATCGGGGGGAGACCCAGTACTTC. The chain couples TRBV6-1 to TRBJ2-5; perhaps TRBD2 as D (6 bases). With 6 bases removed from V and 5 bases from J, the gap between germline ends came to 16 bases. The CDR3 runs 14 residues. CDR1 and CDR2 (germline): MNHNS, SASEGT.

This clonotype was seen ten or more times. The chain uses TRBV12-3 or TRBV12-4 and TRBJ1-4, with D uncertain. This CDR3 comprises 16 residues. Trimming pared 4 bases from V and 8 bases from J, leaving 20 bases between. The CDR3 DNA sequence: TGTGCCAGCAGTTCTTCCGCCGCCGCCGGGGAGGAAAAACTGTTTTTT. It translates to CASSSSAAAGEEKLFF.

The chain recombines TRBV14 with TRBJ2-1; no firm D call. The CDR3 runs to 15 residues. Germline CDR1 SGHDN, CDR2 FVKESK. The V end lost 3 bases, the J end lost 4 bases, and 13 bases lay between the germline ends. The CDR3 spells CASSHGFPGYNEQFF. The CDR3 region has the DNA TGTGCCAGCAGCCACGGCTTTCCTGGGTACAATGAGCAGTTCTTC.

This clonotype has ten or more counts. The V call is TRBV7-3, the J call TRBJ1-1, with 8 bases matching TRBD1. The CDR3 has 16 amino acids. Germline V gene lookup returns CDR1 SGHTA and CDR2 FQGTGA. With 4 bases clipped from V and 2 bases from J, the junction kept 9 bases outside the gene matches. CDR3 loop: CASSYTGGKDNTEAFF. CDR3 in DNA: TGTGCCAGCAGCTACACAGGGGGGAAGGATAACACTGAAGCTTTCTTT.

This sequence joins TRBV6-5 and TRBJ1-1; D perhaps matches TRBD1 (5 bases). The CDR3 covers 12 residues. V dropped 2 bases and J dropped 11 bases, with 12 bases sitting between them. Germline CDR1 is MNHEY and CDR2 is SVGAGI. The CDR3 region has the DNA TGTGCCAGCAGTTACCCGGGGGGGGACGCTTTCTTT. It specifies CASSYPGGDAFF.

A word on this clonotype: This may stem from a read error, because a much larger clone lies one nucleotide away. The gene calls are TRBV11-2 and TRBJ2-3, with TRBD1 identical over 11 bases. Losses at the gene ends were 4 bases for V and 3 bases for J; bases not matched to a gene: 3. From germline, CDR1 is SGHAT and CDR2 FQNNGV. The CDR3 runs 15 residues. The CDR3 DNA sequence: TGTGCCAGCAGCTGCCGGGACAGGGGGACAGATACGCAGTATTTT. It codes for CASSCRDRGTDTQYF.

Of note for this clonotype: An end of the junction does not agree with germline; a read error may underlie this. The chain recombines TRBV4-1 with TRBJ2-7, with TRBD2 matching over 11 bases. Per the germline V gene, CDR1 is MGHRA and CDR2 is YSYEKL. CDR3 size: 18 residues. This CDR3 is CASSQDFDSGGADGEQYF. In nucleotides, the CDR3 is TGTGCAAGCAGCCAAGACTTCGATAGCGGGGGGGCCGATGGCGAGCAGTACTTC.

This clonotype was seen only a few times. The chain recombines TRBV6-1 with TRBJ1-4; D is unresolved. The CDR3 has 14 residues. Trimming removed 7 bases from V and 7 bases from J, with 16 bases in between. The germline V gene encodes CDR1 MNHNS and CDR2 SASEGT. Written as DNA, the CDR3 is TGTGCCAGCACCCTGACCGCGAGGGTTGAAAAACTGTTTTTT. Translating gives CASTLTARVEKLFF.

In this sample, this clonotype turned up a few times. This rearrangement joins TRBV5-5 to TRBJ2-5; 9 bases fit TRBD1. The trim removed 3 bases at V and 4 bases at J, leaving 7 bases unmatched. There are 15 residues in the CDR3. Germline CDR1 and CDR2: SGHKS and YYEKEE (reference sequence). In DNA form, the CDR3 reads TGTGCCAGCAGCTCTACAGGGGGCGGTGGAGAGACCCAGTACTTC. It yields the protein CASSSTGGGGETQYF.

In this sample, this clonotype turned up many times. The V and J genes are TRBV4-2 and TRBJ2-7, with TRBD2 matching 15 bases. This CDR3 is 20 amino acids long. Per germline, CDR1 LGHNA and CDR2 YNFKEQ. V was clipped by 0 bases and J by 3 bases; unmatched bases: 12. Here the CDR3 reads CASSQESGLAGGSSVYEQYF. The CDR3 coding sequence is TGTGCCAGCAGCCAAGAAAGCGGACTAGCGGGAGGGTCGTCGGTCTACGAGCAGTACTTC.

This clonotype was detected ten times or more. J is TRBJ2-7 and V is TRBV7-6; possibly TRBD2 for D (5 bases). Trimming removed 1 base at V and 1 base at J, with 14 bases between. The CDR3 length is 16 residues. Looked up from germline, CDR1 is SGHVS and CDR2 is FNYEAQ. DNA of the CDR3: TGTGCCAGCAGCTTAGTTGACTCCCCGGGGTCCTACGAGCAGTACTTC. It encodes CASSLVDSPGSYEQYF.

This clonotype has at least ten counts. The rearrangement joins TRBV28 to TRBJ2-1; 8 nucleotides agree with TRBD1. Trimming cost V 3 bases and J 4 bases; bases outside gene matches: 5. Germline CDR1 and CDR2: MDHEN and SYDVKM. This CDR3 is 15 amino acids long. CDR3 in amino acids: CASSFGTGGYNEQFF. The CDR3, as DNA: TGTGCCAGCAGTTTTGGGACAGGTGGTTACAATGAGCAGTTCTTC.

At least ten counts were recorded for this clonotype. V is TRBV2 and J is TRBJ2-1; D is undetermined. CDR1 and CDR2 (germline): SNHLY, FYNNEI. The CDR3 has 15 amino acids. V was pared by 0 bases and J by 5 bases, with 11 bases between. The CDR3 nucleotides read TGTGCCAGCAGTGAAGCGATCGGCAGAGACAATGAGCAGTTCTTC. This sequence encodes CASSEAIGRDNEQFF. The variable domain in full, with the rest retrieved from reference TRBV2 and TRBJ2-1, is EPEVTQTPSHQVTQMGQEVILRCVPISNHLYFYWYRQILGQKVEFLVSFYNNEISEKSEIFDDQFSVERPDGSNFTLKIRSTKLEDSAMYFCASSEAIGRDNEQFFGPGTRLTVL.

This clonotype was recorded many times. CDR3 region: CASSLPGLAGEQYF. The CDR3 DNA reads TGTGCCAGCAGCTTACCGGGACTAGCGGGAGAGCAGTACTTC. The genes are TRBV7-9 and TRBJ2-7; TRBD2 aligns across 13 bases. V lost 2 bases to trimming and J lost 7 bases; unmatched junction nucleotides: 2. In germline, CDR1 is SEHNR, CDR2 FQNEAQ (reference sequence). This CDR3 is 14 amino acids long.